What follows describes a single T cell receptor (beta chain). This entry is derived from a study of technical replicates of blood from a handful of donors. Only in-frame clones appear in the TCRdb table, and some are missing; sequencing was by immunoSEQ multiplex PCR. The data show 65,000 to 80,000 clones, with about 93% seen just once and 0.3% to 0.5% held by the top ten. Per germline, CDR1 MNHEY and CDR2 SMNVEV (reference sequence). The CDR3 sequence is 14 residues long. The ends lost 7 bases at V and 3 bases at J; junction bases unmatched: 4. The sample taken for sequencing was T cells isolated from PBMCs. This receptor was taken from a human donor in good health. V gene TRBV27 combines with J gene TRBJ2-7; 12 bases agree with TRBD2. CDR3 sequence: CASMTSGSIYEQYF. The CDR3 DNA sequence: TGTGCCAGCATGACTAGCGGGAGTATCTACGAGCAGTACTTC.